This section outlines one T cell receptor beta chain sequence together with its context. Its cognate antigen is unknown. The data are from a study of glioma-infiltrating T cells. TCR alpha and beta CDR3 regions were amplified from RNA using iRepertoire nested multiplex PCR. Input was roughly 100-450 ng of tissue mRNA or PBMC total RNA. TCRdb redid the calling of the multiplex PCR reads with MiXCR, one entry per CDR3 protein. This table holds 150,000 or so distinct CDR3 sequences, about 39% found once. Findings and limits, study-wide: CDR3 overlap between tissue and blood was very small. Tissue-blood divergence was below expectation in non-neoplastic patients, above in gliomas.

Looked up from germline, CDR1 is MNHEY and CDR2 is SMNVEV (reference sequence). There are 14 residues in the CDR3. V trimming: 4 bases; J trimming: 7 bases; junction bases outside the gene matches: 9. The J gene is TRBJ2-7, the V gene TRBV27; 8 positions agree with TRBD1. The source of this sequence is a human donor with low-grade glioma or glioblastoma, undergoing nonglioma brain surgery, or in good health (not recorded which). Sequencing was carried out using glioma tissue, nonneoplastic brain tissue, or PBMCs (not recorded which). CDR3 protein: CASSSRTGSGEQYF. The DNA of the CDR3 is TGTGCCAGCAGTTCAAGGACAGGGAGCGGGGAGCAGTACTTC.